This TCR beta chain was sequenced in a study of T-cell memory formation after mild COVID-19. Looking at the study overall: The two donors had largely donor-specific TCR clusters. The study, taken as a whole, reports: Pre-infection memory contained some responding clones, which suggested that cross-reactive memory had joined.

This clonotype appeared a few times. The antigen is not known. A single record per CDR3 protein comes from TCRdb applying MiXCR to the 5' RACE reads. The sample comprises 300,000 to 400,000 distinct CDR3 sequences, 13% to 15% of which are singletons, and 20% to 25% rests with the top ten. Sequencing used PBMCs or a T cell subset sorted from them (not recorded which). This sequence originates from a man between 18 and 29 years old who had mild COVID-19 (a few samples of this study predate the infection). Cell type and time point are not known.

In DNA, the CDR3 is TGTGCCAGCAGCGATCCTGGGCAGGGGGCTGATACGCAGTATTTT. This encodes CASSDPGQGADTQYF. The chain links TRBV11-2 to TRBJ2-3, with 8 bases fitting TRBD1. The germline CDR1 and CDR2 sequences are SGHAT and FQNNGV. With V trimmed by 5 bases and J by 6 bases, 10 bases remained unmatched. This CDR3 has 15 residues.